Listed below are T cell receptor beta chains from one sample, sequenced in a study of blood T cell repertoires in COVID-19. Measured with immunoSEQ multiplex PCR; TCRdb has only the in-frame clones, and not every one. Of approximately 91,000 clones in the sample, approximately 80% were seen once. Sequenced material: peripheral blood. These TCRs come from a man between 65 and 80 years old with acute or convalescent COVID-19. Both conserved end residues are part of each CDR3. A D gene is named only where the DNA matches it firmly. Only part of the rows carry a size: once, few, many, or a class if the clone is expanded.

j_call: TRBJ2-1; d_call: TRBD1; clone_size: -; v_call: TRBV10-2; cdr3_nt: TGCGCCAGCAGTCTACAGGGGGTCCACTACAATGAGCAGTTCTTC; cdr3_aa: CASSLQGVHYNEQFF
j_call: TRBJ2-3; d_call: -; clone_size: -; v_call: TRBV18; cdr3_nt: TGTGCCAGCTCACCCAGACTAGAAGGGGCAGATACGCAGTATTTT; cdr3_aa: CASSPRLEGADTQYF
j_call: TRBJ2-3; d_call: -; clone_size: -; v_call: TRBV6-5; cdr3_nt: TGTGCCAGTAACAGGAGCCCTAGCACAGATACGCAGTATTTT; cdr3_aa: CASNRSPSTDTQYF
j_call: TRBJ1-2; d_call: TRBD1; clone_size: -; v_call: TRBV27; cdr3_nt: TGTGCCAGCAGTTTAGGAGAGGGGGCCTACTATGGCTACACCTTC; cdr3_aa: CASSLGEGAYYGYTF
j_call: TRBJ2-2; d_call: TRBD2; clone_size: few; v_call: TRBV27; cdr3_nt: TGTGCCAGCAGCTCCGGACTAGCGCGGAACACCGGGGAGCTGTTTTTT; cdr3_aa: CASSSGLARNTGELFF
j_call: TRBJ2-7; d_call: TRBD2; clone_size: -; v_call: TRBV6-6; cdr3_nt: TGTGCCAGCAGTTACGAGCGGGGTACCTACGAGCAGTACTTC; cdr3_aa: CASSYERGTYEQYF
j_call: TRBJ1-2; d_call: TRBD1; clone_size: -; v_call: TRBV9; cdr3_nt: TGTGCCAGCAGCGTAGCCCCTCGGGACAGCCACTATGGCTACACCTTC; cdr3_aa: CASSVAPRDSHYGYTF
j_call: TRBJ2-7; d_call: -; clone_size: once; v_call: TRBV5-1; cdr3_nt: TGCGCCAGCAGCTTGCAGACGGGGAGCTCCTACGAGCAGTACTTC; cdr3_aa: CASSLQTGSSYEQYF
j_call: TRBJ2-1; d_call: TRBD2; clone_size: -; v_call: TRBV10-3; cdr3_nt: TGTGCCATCCTAGCGGGAGGGGGTCTGGTCAATGAGCAGTTCTTC; cdr3_aa: CAILAGGGLVNEQFF
j_call: TRBJ2-3; d_call: TRBD1; clone_size: -; v_call: TRBV30; cdr3_nt: TGTGCCCAAGACAGGGGCGAGGGAGATACGCAGTATTTT; cdr3_aa: CAQDRGEGDTQYF
j_call: TRBJ2-1; d_call: -; clone_size: -; v_call: TRBV5-4; cdr3_nt: TGTGCCAGCAGCTTGCTCAGTGAGCAGTTCTTC; cdr3_aa: CASSLLSEQFF
j_call: TRBJ2-7; d_call: TRBD1; clone_size: -; v_call: TRBV28; cdr3_nt: TGTGCCAGCAGTTTTCATCCGGGACAGGGAGGTGAGCAGTACTTC; cdr3_aa: CASSFHPGQGGEQYF
j_call: TRBJ2-7; d_call: -; clone_size: -; v_call: TRBV5-5; cdr3_nt: TGTGCCAGCAGCTTGGAAGGCGGAGGGTACGAGCAGTACTTC; cdr3_aa: CASSLEGGGYEQYF
j_call: TRBJ2-7; d_call: -; clone_size: -; v_call: TRBV18; cdr3_nt: TGTGCCAGCTCACCACCCAGCCTCCGGGACGAGCAGTACTTC; cdr3_aa: CASSPPSLRDEQYF
j_call: TRBJ1-6; d_call: -; clone_size: few; v_call: TRBV27; cdr3_nt: TGTGCCAGCAGTTTCGTCGGGTCCTCACCCCTCCACTTT; cdr3_aa: CASSFVGSSPLHF
j_call: TRBJ2-1; d_call: TRBD1; clone_size: -; v_call: TRBV6-6; cdr3_nt: TGTGCCACCTCCCCAGGCAGGGGGCAGGGCAATGAGCAGTTCTTC; cdr3_aa: CATSPGRGQGNEQFF
j_call: TRBJ1-2; d_call: TRBD1; clone_size: -; v_call: TRBV10-3; cdr3_nt: TGTGCCATTGGGACAGGGGGCTTAGGTGGCTACACCTTC; cdr3_aa: CAIGTGGLGGYTF
j_call: TRBJ2-7; d_call: TRBD2; clone_size: -; v_call: TRBV27; cdr3_nt: TGTGCCGTCGGGAGGGGGGCGGAGTACGAGCAGTACTTC; cdr3_aa: CAVGRGAEYEQYF
j_call: TRBJ1-4; d_call: -; clone_size: -; v_call: TRBV6-1; cdr3_nt: TGTGCCAGCATGGGGGGAGTTAATGAAAAACTGTTTTTT; cdr3_aa: CASMGGVNEKLFF
j_call: TRBJ2-2; d_call: -; clone_size: -; v_call: TRBV5-1; cdr3_nt: TGCGCCAGCAGCTTGGGCCCAGGGGGGACCGGGGAGCTGTTTTTT; cdr3_aa: CASSLGPGGTGELFF
j_call: TRBJ2-1; d_call: -; clone_size: -; v_call: TRBV21-1; cdr3_nt: TGTGCCAGCAGCAAAGTCGGGACTAGCGGGGGACTGTGGAACAATGAGCAGTTCTTC; cdr3_aa: CASSKVGTSGGLWNNEQFF
j_call: TRBJ1-1; d_call: -; clone_size: once; v_call: TRBV3-1/TRBV3-2; cdr3_nt: TGTGCCAGCAGCCGCGAGAAAGAAGCTTTCTTT; cdr3_aa: CASSREKEAFF
j_call: TRBJ1-3; d_call: -; clone_size: -; v_call: TRBV30; cdr3_nt: TGTGCCTGGAGTGTACTTCCAGGGAATGGAAACACCATATATTTT; cdr3_aa: CAWSVLPGNGNTIYF
j_call: TRBJ2-3; d_call: TRBD1; clone_size: -; v_call: TRBV6-1; cdr3_nt: TGTGCCAGCAGTGAAAGAAGGACAGGGCAGGCCACAGATACGCAGTATTTT; cdr3_aa: CASSERRTGQATDTQYF
j_call: TRBJ2-7; d_call: TRBD1; clone_size: -; v_call: TRBV6-5; cdr3_nt: TGTGCCAGCGCACCGGACAGGGATGGCAAGCAGTACTTC; cdr3_aa: CASAPDRDGKQYF
j_call: TRBJ2-3; d_call: TRBD2; clone_size: -; v_call: TRBV19; cdr3_nt: TGTGCCAGTAGTACGGGACTAGCGGGGGGGCAAGATACGCAGTATTTT; cdr3_aa: CASSTGLAGGQDTQYF
j_call: TRBJ1-6; d_call: -; clone_size: once; v_call: TRBV6-5; cdr3_nt: TGTGCCAGCAGACTCTCGGACAGCTATAATTCACCCCTCCACTTT; cdr3_aa: CASRLSDSYNSPLHF
j_call: TRBJ1-2; d_call: -; clone_size: -; v_call: TRBV9; cdr3_nt: TGTGCCAGCAGCCCAGAGGGGGGGGTTGCCGACTATGGCTACACCTTC; cdr3_aa: CASSPEGGVADYGYTF
j_call: TRBJ2-3; d_call: -; clone_size: -; v_call: TRBV2; cdr3_nt: TGTGCCAGCAGTGGCGGGTACAGAAAGAGCACAGATACGCAGTATTTT; cdr3_aa: CASSGGYRKSTDTQYF
j_call: TRBJ1-5; d_call: TRBD1; clone_size: once; v_call: TRBV3-1/TRBV3-2; cdr3_nt: TGTGCCAGCAGCCAAGAGGGACAGGGACAGCCCCAGCATTTT; cdr3_aa: CASSQEGQGQPQHF